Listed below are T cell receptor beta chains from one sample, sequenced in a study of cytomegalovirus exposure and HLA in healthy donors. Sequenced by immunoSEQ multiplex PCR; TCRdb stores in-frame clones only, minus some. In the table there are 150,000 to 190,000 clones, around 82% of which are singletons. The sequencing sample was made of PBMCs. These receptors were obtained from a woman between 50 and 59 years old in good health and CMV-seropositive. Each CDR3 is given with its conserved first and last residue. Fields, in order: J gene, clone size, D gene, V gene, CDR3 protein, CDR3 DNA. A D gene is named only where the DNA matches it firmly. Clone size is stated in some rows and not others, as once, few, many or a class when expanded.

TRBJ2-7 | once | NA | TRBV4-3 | CASSQGRGPYEQYF | TGCGCCAGCAGCCAAGGGAGGGGGCCCTACGAGCAGTACTTC
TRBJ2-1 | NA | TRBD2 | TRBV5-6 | CASSLAVTSDWNEQFF | TGTGCCAGCAGCTTGGCCGTTACTAGCGATTGGAATGAGCAGTTCTTC
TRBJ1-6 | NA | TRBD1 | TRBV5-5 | CASSLNRGASPLHF | TGTGCCAGCAGCTTGAACAGGGGAGCTTCACCCCTCCACTTT
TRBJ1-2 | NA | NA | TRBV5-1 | CASSLVPGAYGYTF | TGCGCCAGCAGCTTGGTCCCAGGTGCCTATGGCTACACCTTC
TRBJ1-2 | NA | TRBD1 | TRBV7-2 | CASSLEETGVGYGYTF | TGTGCCAGCAGCTTAGAAGAGACAGGGGTCGGCTATGGCTACACCTTC
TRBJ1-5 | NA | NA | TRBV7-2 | CASSLGRDQLQHF | TGTGCCAGCAGCTTAGGACGGGATCAGCTCCAGCATTTT
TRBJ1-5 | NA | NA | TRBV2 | CASSGPGFYNQPQHF | TGTGCCAGCAGTGGGCCAGGGTTTTACAATCAGCCCCAGCATTTT
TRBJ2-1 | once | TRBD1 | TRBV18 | CASSPYPQGANEQFF | TGTGCCAGCTCACCTTACCCACAGGGGGCGAATGAGCAGTTCTTC
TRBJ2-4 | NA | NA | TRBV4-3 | CASKQSVGGGAKNIQYF | TGCGCCAGCAAACAGTCGGTGGGAGGGGGGGCCAAAAACATTCAGTACTTC
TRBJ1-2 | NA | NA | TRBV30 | CAWSVPGVDGYTF | TGTGCCTGGAGTGTACCAGGGGTAGATGGCTACACCTTC
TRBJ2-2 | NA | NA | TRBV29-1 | CSVLRRSNPGSGNTGELFF | TGCAGCGTTTTAAGAAGGAGCAACCCAGGGTCTGGTAACACCGGGGAGCTGTTTTTT
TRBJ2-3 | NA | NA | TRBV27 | CASSSRGRLMTDTQYF | TGTGCCAGCAGTAGCAGGGGTCGCCTTATGACAGATACGCAGTATTTT
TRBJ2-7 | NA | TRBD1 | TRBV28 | CASSWPGTGTGEQYF | TGTGCCAGCAGTTGGCCCGGGACAGGGACAGGCGAGCAGTACTTC
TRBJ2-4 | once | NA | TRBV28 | CAIGLASKNIQYF | TGTGCCATAGGGCTAGCGAGCAAAAACATTCAGTACTTC
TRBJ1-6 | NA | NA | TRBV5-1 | CASSLEGLIYYNSPLHF | TGCGCCAGCAGCTTGGAGGGACTTATCTACTATAATTCACCCCTCCACTTT
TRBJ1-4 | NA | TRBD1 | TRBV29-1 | CSVASTGTDNEKLFF | TGCAGCGTCGCTTCAACCGGGACAGACAATGAAAAACTGTTTTTT
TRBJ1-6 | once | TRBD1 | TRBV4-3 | CASSQEPGQGYSPLHF | TGCGCCAGCAGCCAAGAGCCGGGACAGGGCTATTCACCCCTCCACTTT
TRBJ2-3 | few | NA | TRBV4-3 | CASSQDMIGRTDTQYF | TGCGCCAGCAGCCAAGATATGATTGGGCGCACAGATACGCAGTATTTT
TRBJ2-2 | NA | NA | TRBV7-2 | CASSSPGFNTGELFF | TGTGCCAGCAGCTCCCCGGGATTCAACACCGGGGAGCTGTTTTTT
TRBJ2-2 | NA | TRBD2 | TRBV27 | CASSLSSSGTGELFF | TGTGCCAGCAGTTTAAGTTCTAGCGGCACCGGGGAGCTGTTTTTT
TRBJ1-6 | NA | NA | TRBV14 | CASSQDGRNNSPLHF | TGTGCCAGCAGCCAAGACGGCAGGAATAATTCACCCCTCCACTTT
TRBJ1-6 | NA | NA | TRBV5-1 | CASIRLQGSSYNSPLHF | TGCGCCAGCATTCGTCTTCAGGGGAGCTCCTATAATTCACCCCTCCACTTT
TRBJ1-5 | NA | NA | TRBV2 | CASSLTGRNQPQHF | TGTGCCAGCAGCCTTACAGGGCGCAATCAGCCCCAGCATTTT
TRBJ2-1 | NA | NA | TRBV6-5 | CASTTGSYNEQFF | TGTGCCAGTACGACAGGATCCTACAATGAGCAGTTCTTC
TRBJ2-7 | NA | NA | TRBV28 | CASRQGLYEQYF | TGTGCCAGCAGACAGGGTCTCTACGAGCAGTACTTC
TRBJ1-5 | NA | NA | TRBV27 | CASSFADSNQPQHF | TGTGCCAGCAGTTTCGCAGATAGCAATCAGCCCCAGCATTTT
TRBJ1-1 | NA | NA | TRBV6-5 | CASSYSGRGPAFF | TGTGCCAGCAGTTACTCAGGCAGGGGCCCCGCTTTCTTT
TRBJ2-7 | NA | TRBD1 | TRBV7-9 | CASFRTGDNEQYF | TGTGCCAGCTTCCGGACAGGGGACAACGAGCAGTACTTC
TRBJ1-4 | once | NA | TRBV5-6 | CASSSTGSRLTNEKLFF | TGTGCCAGCAGCTCGACAGGATCCCGTCTAACTAATGAAAAACTGTTTTTT
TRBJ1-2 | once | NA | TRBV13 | CASSLGAGTSYGYTF | TGTGCCAGCAGCTTAGGGGCCGGGACTAGCTATGGCTACACCTTC
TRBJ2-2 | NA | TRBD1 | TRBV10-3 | CAIRNTGGGYTGELFF | TGTGCCATCAGGAATACAGGGGGCGGTTACACCGGGGAGCTGTTTTTT
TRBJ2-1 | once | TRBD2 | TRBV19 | CASSGLVRHNEQFF | TGTGCCAGTAGTGGACTAGTTCGTCACAATGAGCAGTTCTTC
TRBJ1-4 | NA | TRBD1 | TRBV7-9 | CASSFGQGANEKLFF | TGTGCCAGCAGCTTCGGACAGGGGGCTAATGAAAAACTGTTTTTT
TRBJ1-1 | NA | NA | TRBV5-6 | CASSLGLGGHTEAFF | TGTGCCAGCAGCTTGGGGTTGGGGGGGCACACTGAAGCTTTCTTT
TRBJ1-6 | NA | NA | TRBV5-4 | CASSLAGIDSPLHF | TGTGCCAGCAGCTTGGCCGGGATTGATTCACCCCTCCACTTT
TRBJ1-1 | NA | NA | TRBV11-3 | CASHWTAHTEAFF | TGTGCCAGCCATTGGACAGCTCACACTGAAGCTTTCTTT
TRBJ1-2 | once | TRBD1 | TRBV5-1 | CASSFRDRGNGYTF | TGCGCCAGCAGCTTCCGGGACAGGGGGAATGGCTACACCTTC
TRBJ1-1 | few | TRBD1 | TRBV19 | CASSTWGTGRGTEAFF | TGTGCCAGTAGCACCTGGGGGACAGGTAGGGGGACTGAAGCTTTCTTT
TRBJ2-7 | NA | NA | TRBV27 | CASSLSAGSYEQYF | TGTGCCAGCAGTTTATCTGCAGGATCCTACGAGCAGTACTTC
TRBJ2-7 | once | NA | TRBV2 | CASRTGNRDEQYF | TGTGCCAGCAGAACAGGGAATAGGGACGAGCAGTACTTC
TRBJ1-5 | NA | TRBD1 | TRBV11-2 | CASSRTGGYQPQHF | TGTGCCAGCAGCCGGACAGGGGGCTATCAGCCCCAGCATTTT
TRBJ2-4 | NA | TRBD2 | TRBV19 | CASSILAGVNIQYF | TGTGCCAGTAGTATTCTCGCGGGGGTAAACATTCAGTACTTC